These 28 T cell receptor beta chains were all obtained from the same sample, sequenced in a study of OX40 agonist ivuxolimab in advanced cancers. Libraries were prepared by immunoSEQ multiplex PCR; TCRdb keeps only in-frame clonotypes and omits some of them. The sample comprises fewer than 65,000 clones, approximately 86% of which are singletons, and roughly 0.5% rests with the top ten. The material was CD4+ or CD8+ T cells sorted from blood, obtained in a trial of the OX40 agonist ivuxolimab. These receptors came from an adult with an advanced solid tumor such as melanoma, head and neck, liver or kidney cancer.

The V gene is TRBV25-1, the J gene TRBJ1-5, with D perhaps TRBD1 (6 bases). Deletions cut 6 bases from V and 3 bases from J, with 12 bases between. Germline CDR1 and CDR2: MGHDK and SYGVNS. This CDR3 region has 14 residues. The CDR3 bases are TGTGCCAGCAGGGAAACAGGGTACAATCAGCCCCAGCATTTT. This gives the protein CASRETGYNQPQHF.

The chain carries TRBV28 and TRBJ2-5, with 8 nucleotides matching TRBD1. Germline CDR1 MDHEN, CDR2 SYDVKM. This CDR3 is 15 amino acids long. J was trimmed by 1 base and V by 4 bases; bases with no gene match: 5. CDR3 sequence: CASSSNGQGQETQYF. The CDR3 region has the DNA TGTGCCAGCAGTTCCAATGGACAGGGCCAAGAGACCCAGTACTTC. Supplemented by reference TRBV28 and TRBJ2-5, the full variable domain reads DVKVTQSSRYLVKRTGEKVFLECVQDMDHENMFWYRQDPGLGLRLIYFSYDVKMKEKGDIPEGYSVSREKKERFSLILESASTNQTSMYLCASSSNGQGQETQYFGPGTRLLVL.

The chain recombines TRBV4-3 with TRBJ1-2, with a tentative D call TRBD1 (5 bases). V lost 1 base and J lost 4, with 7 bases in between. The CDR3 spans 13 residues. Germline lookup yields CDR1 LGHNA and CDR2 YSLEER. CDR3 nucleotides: TGCGCCAGCAGCCAAGGGGGGTTCTATGGCTACACCTTC. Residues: CASSQGGFYGYTF.

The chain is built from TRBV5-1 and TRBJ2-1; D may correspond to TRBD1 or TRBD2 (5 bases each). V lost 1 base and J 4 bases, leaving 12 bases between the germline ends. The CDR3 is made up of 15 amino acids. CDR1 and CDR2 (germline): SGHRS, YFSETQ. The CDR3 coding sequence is TGCGCCAGCAGCTTGCCCGGGACGTCTTACAATGAGCAGTTCTTC. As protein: CASSLPGTSYNEQFF.

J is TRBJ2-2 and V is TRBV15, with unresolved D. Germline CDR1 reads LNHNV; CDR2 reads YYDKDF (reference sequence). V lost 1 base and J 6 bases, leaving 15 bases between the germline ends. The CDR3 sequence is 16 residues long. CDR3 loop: CATSRVGGRLAGELFF. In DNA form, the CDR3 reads TGTGCCACCAGCAGAGTTGGCGGAAGATTGGCCGGGGAGCTGTTTTTT. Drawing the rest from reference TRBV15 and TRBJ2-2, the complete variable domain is DAMVIQNPRYQVTQFGKPVTLSCSQTLNHNVMYWYQQKSSQAPKLLFHYYDKDFNNEADTPDNFQSRRPNTSFCFLDIRSPGLGDTAMYLCATSRVGGRLAGELFFGEGSRLTVL.

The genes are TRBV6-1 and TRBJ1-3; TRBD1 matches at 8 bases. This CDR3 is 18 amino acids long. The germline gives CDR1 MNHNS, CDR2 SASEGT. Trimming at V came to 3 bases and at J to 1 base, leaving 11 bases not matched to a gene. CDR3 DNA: TGTGCCAGCAGTGATAAGAGGGGACAGGCAGTTTCTGGAAACACCATATATTTT. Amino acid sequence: CASSDKRGQAVSGNTIYF.

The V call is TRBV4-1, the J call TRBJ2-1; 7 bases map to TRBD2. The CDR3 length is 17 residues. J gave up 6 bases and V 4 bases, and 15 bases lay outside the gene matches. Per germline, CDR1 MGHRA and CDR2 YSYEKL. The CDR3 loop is CASSPTEGGAMSNEQFF. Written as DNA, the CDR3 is TGCGCCAGCAGCCCGACCGAGGGAGGGGCGATGTCCAATGAGCAGTTCTTC.

The CDR3 DNA sequence: TGTGCCAGCAGCTTATTGGGGACTTCGAACGAGCAGTACTTC. Translating it yields CASSLLGTSNEQYF. The chain has TRBV7-9 and TRBJ2-7; D might be TRBD2 (6 bases). The CDR3 has 14 residues. CDR1 is SEHNR, CDR2 FQNEAQ, per germline (reference sequence). The germline V and J ends were trimmed by 2 bases and 5 bases, with 13 bases remaining between them.

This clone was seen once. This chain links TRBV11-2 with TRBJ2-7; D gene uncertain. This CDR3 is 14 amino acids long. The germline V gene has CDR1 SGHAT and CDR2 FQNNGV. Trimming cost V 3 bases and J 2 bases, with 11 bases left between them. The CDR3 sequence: CASSLGMLAYEQYF. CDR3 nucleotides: TGTGCCAGCAGCTTGGGCATGCTAGCCTACGAGCAGTACTTC.

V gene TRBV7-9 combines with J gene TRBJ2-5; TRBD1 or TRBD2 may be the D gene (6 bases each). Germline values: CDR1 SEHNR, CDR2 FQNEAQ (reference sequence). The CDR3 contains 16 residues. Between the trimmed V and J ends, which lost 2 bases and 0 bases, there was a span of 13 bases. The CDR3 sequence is CASSLRGDNNQETQYF. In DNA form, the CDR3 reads TGTGCCAGCAGCTTAAGGGGGGACAACAACCAAGAGACCCAGTACTTC.

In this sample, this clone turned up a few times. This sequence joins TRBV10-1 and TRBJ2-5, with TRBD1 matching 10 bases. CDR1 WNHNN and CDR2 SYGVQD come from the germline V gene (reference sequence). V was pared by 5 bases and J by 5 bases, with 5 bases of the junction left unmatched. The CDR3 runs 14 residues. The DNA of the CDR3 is TGCGCCAGCAGTACGGGACAGGGGCACGAGACCCAGTACTTC. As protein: CASSTGQGHETQYF.

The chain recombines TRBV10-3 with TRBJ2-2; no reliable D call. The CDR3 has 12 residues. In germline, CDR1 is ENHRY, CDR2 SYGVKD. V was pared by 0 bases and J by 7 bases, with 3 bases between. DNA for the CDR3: TGTGCCATCAGTGAGTCTTACGGGGAGCTGTTTTTT. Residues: CAISESYGELFF.

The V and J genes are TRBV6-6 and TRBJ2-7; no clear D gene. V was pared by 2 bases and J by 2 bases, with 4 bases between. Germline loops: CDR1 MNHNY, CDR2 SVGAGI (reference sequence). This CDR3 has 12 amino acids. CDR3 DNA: TGTGCCAGCAGTTACGATCCCTACGAGCAGTACTTC. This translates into CASSYDPYEQYF.

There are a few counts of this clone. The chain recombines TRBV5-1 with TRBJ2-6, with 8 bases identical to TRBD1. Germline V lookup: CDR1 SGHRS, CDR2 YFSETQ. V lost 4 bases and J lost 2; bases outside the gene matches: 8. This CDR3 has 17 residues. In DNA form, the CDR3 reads TGCGCCAGCAGCGTCGGACAGGGTTTACCTGGGGCCAACGTCCTGACTTTC. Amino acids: CASSVGQGLPGANVLTF.

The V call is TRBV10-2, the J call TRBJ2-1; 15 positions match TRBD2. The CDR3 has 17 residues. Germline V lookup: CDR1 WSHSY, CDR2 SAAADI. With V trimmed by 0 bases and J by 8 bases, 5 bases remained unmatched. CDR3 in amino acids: CASSESIRTSGRDEQFF. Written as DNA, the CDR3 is TGCGCCAGCAGTGAGTCGATCAGGACTAGCGGGAGGGATGAGCAGTTCTTC.

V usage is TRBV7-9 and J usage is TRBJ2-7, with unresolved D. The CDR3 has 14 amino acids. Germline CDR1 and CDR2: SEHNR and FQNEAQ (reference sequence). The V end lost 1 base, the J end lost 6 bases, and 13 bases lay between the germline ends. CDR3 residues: CASSLGASSGEQYF. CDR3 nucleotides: TGTGCCAGCAGCTTAGGGGCCTCGTCAGGCGAGCAGTACTTC.

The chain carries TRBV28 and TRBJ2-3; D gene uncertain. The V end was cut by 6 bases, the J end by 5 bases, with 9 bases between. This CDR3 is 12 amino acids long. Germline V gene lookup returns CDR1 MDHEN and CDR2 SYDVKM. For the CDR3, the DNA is TGTGCCAGCAGACCGCGAGAAGATACGCAGTATTTT. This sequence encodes CASRPREDTQYF.

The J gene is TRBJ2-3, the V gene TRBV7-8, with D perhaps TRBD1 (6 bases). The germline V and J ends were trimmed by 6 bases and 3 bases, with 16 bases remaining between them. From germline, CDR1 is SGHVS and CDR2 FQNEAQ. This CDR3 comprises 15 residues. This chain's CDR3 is CASSTISGQTDTQYF. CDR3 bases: TGTGCCAGCAGTACGATTAGTGGACAGACAGATACGCAGTATTTT.

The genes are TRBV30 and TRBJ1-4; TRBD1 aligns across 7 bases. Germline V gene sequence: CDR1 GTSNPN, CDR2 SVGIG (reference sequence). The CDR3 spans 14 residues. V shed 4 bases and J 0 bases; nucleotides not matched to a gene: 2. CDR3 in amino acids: CAWKQGATNEKLFF. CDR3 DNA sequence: TGTGCCTGGAAGCAGGGGGCAACTAATGAAAAACTGTTTTTT.

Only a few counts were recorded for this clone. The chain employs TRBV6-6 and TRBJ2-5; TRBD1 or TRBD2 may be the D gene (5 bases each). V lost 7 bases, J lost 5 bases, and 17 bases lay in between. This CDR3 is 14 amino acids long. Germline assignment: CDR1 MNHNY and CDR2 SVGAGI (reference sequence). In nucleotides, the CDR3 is TGTGCCAGCATGTTGGGGACGGAGAGGGAGACCCAGTACTTC. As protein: CASMLGTERETQYF.

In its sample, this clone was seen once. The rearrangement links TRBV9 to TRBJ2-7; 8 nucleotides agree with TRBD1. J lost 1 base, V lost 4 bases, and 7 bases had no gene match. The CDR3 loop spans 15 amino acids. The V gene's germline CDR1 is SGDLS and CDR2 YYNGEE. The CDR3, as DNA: TGTGCCAGCAGCACCCGCGGGACAGGTTCCTACGAGCAGTACTTC. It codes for CASSTRGTGSYEQYF. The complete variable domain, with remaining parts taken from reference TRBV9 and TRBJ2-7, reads DSGVTQTPKHLITATGQRVTLRCSPRSGDLSVYWYQQSLDQGLQFLIQYYNGEERAKGNILERFSAQQFPDLHSELNLSSLELGDSALYFCASSTRGTGSYEQYFGPGTRLTVT.

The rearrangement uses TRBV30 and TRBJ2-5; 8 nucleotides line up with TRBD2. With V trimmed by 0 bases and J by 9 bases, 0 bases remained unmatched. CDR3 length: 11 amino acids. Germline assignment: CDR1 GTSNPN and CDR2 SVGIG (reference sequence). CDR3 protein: CAWSVTSAQYF. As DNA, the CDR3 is TGTGCCTGGAGTGTGACTAGCGCCCAGTACTTC.

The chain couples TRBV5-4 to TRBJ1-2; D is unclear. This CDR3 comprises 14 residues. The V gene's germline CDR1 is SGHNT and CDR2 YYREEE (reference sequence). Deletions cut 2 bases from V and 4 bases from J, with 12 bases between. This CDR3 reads CASSFPGMLYGYTF. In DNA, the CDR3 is TGTGCCAGCAGCTTCCCGGGGATGCTCTATGGCTACACCTTC.

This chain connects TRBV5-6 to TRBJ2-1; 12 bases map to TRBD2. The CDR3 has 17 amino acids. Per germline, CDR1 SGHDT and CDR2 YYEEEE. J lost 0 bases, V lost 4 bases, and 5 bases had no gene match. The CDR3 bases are TGTGCCAGCAGCATGACTAGCGGGGGCCTCTCCTACAATGAGCAGTTCTTC. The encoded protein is CASSMTSGGLSYNEQFF.

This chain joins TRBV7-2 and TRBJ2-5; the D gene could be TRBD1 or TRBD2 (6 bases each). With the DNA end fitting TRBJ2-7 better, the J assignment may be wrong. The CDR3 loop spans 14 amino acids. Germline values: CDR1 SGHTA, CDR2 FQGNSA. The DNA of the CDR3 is TGTGCCAGCAGCTTGGAAGGGGGGTCCAACGAGCAGTACTTC. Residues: CASSLEGGSNEQYF.

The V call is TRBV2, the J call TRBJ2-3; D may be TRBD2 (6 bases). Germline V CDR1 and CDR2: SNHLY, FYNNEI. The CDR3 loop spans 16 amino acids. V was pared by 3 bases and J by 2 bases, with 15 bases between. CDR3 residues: CASSDLSGFSTDTQYF. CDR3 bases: TGTGCCAGCAGTGATTTAAGCGGGTTCTCCACAGATACGCAGTATTTT. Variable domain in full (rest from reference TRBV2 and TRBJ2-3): EPEVTQTPSHQVTQMGQEVILRCVPISNHLYFYWYRQILGQKVEFLVSFYNNEISEKSEIFDDQFSVERPDGSNFTLKIRSTKLEDSAMYFCASSDLSGFSTDTQYFGPGTRLTVL.

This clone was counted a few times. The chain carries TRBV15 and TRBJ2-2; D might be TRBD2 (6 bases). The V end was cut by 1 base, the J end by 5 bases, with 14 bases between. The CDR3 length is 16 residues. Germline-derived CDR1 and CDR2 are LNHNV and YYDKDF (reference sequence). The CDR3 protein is CATSRVELARTGELFF. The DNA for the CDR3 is TGTGCCACCAGCAGAGTGGAACTAGCTCGAACCGGGGAGCTGTTTTTT. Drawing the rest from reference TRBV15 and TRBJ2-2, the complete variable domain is DAMVIQNPRYQVTQFGKPVTLSCSQTLNHNVMYWYQQKSSQAPKLLFHYYDKDFNNEADTPDNFQSRRPNTSFCFLDIRSPGLGDTAMYLCATSRVELARTGELFFGEGSRLTVL.

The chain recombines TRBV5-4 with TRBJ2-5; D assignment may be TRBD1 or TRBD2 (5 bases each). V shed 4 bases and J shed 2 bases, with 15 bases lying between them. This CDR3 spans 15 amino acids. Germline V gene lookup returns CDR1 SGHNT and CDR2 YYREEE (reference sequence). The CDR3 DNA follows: TGTGCCAGCAGCCCCAGGGATAGCGAGCAAGAGACCCAGTACTTC. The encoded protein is CASSPRDSEQETQYF.